The clone carrying this TCR beta chain was observed once. The V segment lost 3 bases and the J segment 4 bases; nucleotides outside the gene matches: 19. This CDR3 has 19 residues. Per the germline V gene, CDR1 is MGHRA and CDR2 is YSYEKL. This sample is part of a study of blood T cell repertoires in COVID-19. Profiling relied on immunoSEQ multiplex PCR, and the TCRdb table lists in-frame clones only, not all of them. In the table there are 400,000 to 450,000 clones, about nine tenths of which are singletons. The chain carries TRBV4-1 and TRBJ1-2; 8 nucleotides line up with TRBD1. The clonotype was recovered from a woman in her forties or fifties with COVID-19, enrolled during active disease. Sequenced: peripheral blood. In DNA, the CDR3 is TGCGCCAGCAGCCACTACACGGACAGGGCAAACCTTAGAGCCTATGGCTACACCTTC. It encodes CASSHYTDRANLRAYGYTF.